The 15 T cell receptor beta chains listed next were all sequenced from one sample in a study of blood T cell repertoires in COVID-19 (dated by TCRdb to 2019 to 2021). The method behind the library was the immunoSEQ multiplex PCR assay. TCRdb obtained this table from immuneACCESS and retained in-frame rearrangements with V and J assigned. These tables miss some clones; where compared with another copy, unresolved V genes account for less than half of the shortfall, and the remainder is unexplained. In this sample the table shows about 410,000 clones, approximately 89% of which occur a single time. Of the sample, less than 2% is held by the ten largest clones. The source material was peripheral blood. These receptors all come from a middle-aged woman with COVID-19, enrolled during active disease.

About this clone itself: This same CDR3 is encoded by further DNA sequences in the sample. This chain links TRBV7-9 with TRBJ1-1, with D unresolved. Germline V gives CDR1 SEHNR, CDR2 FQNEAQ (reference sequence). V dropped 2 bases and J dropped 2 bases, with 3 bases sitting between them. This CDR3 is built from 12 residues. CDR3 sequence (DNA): TGTGCCAGCAGCTTACTAAACACTGAAGCTTTCTTT. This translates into CASSLLNTEAFF. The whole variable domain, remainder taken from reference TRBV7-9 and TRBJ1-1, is DTGVSQNPRHKITKRGQNVTFRCDPISEHNRLYWYRQTLGQGPEFLTYFQNEAQLEKSRLLSDRFSAERPKGSFSTLEIQRTEQGDSAMYLCASSLLNTEAFFGQGTRLTVV.

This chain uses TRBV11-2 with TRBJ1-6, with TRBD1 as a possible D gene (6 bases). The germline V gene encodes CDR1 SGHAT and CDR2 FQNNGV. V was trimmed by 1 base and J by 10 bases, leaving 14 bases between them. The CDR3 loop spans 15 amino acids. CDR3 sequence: CASSLGAGVYSPLHF. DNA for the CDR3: TGTGCCAGCAGCTTAGGGGCAGGGGTATACTCACCCCTCCACTTT.

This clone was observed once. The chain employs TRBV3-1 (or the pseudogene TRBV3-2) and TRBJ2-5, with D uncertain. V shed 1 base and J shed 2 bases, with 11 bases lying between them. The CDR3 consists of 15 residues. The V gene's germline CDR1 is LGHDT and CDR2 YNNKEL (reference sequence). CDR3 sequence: CASSQAGEWQETQYF. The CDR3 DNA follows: TGTGCCAGCAGCCAAGCGGGTGAGTGGCAAGAGACCCAGTACTTC.

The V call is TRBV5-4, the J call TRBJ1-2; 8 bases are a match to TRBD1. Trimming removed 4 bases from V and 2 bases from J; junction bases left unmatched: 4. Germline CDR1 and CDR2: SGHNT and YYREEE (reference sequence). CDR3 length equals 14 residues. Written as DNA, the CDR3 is TGTGCCAGCAGCCCCGGGACAGGAAACTATGGCTACACCTTC. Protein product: CASSPGTGNYGYTF.

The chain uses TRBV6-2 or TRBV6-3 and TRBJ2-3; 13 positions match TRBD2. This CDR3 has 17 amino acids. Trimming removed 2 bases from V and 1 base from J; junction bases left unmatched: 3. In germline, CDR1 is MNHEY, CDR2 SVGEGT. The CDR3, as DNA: TGTGCCAGCAGTTACGGAGGACTAGCGGGGGGCACAGATACGCAGTATTTT. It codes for CASSYGGLAGGTDTQYF.

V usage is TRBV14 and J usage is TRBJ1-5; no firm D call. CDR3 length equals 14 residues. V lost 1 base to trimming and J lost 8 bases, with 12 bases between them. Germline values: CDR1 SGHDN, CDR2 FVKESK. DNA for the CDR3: TGTGCCAGCAGCCAAGTGGGCCTTGAAAAGCCCCAGCATTTT. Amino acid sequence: CASSQVGLEKPQHF.

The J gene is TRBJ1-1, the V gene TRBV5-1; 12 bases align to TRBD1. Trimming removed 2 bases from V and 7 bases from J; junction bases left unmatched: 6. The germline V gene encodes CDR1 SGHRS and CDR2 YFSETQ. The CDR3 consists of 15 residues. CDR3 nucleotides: TGCGCCAGCAGCTTCCGGGGACAGGGGGCTGGTGAAGCTTTCTTT. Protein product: CASSFRGQGAGEAFF.

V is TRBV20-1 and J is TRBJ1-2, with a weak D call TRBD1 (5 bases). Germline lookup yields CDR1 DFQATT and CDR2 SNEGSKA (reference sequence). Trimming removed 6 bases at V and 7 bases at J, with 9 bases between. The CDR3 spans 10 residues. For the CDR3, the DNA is TGCAGTGCCGGTCAGGGTGGCTACACCTTC. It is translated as CSAGQGGYTF.

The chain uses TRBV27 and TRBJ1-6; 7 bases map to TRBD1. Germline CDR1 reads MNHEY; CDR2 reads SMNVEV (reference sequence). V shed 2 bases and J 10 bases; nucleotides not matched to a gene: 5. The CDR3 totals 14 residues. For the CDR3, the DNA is TGTGCCAGCAGTTTAGGACAGGTTCTGTCACCCCTCCACTTT. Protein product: CASSLGQVLSPLHF.

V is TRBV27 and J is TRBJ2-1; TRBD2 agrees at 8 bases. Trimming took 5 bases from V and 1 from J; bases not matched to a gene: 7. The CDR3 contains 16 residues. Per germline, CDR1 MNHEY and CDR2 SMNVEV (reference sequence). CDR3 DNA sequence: TGTGCCAGCAGTCTCGTCCCGGGAGGGTCCTACAATGAGCAGTTCTTC. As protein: CASSLVPGGSYNEQFF.

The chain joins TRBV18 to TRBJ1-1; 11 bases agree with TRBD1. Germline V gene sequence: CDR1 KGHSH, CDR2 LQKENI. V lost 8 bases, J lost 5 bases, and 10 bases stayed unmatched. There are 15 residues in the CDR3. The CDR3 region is CASTRTGGAGTEAFF. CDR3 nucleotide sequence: TGTGCCAGCACTAGGACAGGGGGCGCGGGGACTGAAGCTTTCTTT.

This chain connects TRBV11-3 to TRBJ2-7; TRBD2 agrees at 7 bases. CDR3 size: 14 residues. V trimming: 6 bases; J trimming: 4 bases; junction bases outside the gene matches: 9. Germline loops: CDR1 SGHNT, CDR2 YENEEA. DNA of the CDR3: TGTGCCAGCAGGCCAAGCGGGACTATTTACGAGCAGTACTTC. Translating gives CASRPSGTIYEQYF.

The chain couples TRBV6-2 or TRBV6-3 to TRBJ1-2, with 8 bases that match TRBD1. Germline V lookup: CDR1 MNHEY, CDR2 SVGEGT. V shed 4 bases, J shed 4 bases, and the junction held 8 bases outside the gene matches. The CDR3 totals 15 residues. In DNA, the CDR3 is TGTGCCAGCAGTTCCCTGGACAGGGAGGTCTATGGCTACACCTTC. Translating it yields CASSSLDREVYGYTF.

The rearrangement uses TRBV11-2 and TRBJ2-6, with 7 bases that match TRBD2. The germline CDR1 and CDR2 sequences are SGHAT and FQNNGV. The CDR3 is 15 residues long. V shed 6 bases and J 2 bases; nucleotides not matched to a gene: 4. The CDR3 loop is CASRPGGPGANVLTF. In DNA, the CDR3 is TGTGCCAGCAGGCCGGGAGGTCCTGGGGCCAACGTCCTGACTTTC.

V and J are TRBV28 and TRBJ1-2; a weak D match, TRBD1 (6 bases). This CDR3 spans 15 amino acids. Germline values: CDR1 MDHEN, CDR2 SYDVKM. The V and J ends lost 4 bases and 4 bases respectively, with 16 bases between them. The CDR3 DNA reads TGTGCCAGCAGTTACCGGGACACCTTTTTCTATGGCTACACCTTC. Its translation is CASSYRDTFFYGYTF.